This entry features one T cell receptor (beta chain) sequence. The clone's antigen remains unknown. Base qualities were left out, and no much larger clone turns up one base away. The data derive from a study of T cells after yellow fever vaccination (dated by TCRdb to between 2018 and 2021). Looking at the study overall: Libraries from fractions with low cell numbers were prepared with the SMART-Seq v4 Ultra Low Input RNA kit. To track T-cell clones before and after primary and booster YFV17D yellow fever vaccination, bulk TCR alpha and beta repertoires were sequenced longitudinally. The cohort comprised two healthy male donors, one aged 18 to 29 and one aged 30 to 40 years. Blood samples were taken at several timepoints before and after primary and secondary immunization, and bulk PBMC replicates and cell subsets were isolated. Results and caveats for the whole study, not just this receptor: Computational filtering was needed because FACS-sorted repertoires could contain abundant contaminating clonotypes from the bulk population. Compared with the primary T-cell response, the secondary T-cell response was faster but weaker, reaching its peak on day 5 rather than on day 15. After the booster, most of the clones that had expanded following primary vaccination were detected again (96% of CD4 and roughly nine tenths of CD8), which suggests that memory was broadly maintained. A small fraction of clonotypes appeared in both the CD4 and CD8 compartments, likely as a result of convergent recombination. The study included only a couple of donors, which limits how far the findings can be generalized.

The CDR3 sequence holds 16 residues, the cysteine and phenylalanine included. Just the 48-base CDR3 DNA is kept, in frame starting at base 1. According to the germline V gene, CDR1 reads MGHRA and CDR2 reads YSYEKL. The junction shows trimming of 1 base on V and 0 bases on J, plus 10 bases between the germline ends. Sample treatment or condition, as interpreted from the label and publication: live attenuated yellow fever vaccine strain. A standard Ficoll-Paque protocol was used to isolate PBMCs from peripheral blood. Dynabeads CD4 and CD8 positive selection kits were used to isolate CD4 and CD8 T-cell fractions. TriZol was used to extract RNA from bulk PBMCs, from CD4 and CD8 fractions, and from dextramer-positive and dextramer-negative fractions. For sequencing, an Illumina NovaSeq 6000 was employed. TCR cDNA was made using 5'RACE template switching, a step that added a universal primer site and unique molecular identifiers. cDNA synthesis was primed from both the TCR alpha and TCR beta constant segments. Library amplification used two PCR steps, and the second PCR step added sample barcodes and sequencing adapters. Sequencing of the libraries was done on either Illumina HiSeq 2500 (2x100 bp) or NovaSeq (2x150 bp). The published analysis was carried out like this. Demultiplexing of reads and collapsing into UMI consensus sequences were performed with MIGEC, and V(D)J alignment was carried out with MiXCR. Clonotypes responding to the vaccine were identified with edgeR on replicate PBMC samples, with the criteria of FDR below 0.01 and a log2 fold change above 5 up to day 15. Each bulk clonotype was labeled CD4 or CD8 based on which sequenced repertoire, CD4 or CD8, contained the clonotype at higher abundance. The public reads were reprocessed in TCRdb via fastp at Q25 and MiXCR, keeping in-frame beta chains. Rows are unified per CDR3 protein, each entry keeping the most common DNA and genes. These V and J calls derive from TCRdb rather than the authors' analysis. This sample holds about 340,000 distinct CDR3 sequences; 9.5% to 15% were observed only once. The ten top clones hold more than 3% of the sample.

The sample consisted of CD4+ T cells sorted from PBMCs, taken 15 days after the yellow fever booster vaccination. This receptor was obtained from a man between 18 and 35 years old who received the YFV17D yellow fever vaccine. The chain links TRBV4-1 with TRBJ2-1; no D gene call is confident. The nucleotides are TGCGCCAGCAGCCAAGCCGTGAGCGACTCCTACAATGAGCAGTTCTTC. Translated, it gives CASSQAVSDSYNEQFF.